This TCR beta chain was identified during a study of blood T cell repertoires in COVID-19. The data were produced by immunoSEQ multiplex PCR, yet TCRdb's version contains in-frame clones alone and is incomplete. The repertoire includes some 260,000 clones, 70% to 90% of them detected once, and about 1.7% sits in the top ten. This CDR3 has 17 residues. Germline V gene sequence: CDR1 SGHTA, CDR2 FQGNSA. The J segment lost 6 bases and the V segment lost 2 bases, leaving 12 bases of the junction unmatched. This clonotype originated in a middle-aged man who had recovered from COVID-19. Material for sequencing was PBMCs or T cells enriched from blood (not recorded which). The chain employs TRBV7-2 and TRBJ2-1; TRBD2 matches at 8 bases. The CDR3 protein is CASSLHLVGGAVNEQFF. The CDR3 DNA reads as TGTGCCAGCAGCTTACATCTAGTCGGGGGGGCTGTCAATGAGCAGTTCTTC.